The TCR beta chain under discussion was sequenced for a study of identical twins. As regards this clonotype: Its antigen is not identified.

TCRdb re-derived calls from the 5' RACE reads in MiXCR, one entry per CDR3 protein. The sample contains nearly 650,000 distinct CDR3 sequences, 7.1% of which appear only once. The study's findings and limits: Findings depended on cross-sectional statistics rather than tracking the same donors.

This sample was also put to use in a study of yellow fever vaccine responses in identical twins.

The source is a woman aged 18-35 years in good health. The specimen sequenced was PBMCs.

As DNA, the CDR3 is TGCGCCAGCAGCTTTCTCTCGACTAGCGGGAATCGTTGGAACACCGGGGAGCTGTTTTTT. Protein: CASSFLSTSGNRWNTGELFF. The V and J genes are TRBV5-1 and TRBJ2-2, with TRBD2 matching 11 bases. The CDR3 extends over 20 amino acids. Germline V lookup: CDR1 SGHRS, CDR2 YFSETQ. The V gene end was trimmed by 2 bases and the J gene end by 1 base; junction bases not matched to a gene: 13.